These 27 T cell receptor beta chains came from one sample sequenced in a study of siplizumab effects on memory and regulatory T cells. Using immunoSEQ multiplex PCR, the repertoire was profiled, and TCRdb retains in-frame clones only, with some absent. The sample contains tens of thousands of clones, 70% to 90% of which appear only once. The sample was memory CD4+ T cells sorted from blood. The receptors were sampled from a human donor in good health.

For the CDR3, the DNA is TGTGCCTGGAGGAAGGGACAAAACTCCTACGAGCAGTACTTC. Encoded protein: CAWRKGQNSYEQYF. The chain joins TRBV30 to TRBJ2-7; perhaps TRBD1 as D (6 bases). CDR3 length: 14 amino acids. Germline lookup yields CDR1 GTSNPN and CDR2 SVGIG (reference sequence). V was cut by 3 bases and J by 0 bases, with 12 bases left in between. Supplemented by reference TRBV30 and TRBJ2-7, the full variable domain reads SQTIHQWPATLVQPVGSPLSLECTVEGTSNPNLYWYRQAAGRGLQLLFYSVGIGQISSEVPQNLSASRPQDRQFILSSKKLLLSDSGFYLCAWRKGQNSYEQYFGPGTRLTVT.

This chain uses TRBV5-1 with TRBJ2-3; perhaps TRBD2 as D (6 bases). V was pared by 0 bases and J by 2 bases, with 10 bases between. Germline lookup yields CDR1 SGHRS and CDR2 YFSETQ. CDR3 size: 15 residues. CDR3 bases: TGCGCCAGCAGCTTGGAGACTAGACTCACAGATACGCAGTATTTT. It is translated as CASSLETRLTDTQYF.

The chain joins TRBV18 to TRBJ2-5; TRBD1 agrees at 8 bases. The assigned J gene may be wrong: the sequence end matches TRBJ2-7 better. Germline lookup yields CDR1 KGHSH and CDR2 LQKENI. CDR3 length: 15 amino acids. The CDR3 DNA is TGTGCCAGCTCACCGGACAGGGAAATTTCTTACGAGCAGTACTTC. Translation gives CASSPDREISYEQYF.

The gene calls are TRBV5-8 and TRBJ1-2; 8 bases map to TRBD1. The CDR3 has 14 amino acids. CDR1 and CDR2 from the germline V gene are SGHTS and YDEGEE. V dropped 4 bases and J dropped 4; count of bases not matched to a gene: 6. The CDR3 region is CASSRGQEGYGYTF. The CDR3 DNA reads TGTGCCAGCAGCCGGGGACAGGAAGGCTATGGCTACACCTTC.

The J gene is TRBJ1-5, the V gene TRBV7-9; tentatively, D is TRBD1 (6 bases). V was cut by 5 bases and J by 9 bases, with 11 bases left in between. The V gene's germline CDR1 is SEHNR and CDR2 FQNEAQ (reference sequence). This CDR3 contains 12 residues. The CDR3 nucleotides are TGTGCCAGCAGCGACTCCAGGGGGCCCCAGCATTTT. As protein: CASSDSRGPQHF.

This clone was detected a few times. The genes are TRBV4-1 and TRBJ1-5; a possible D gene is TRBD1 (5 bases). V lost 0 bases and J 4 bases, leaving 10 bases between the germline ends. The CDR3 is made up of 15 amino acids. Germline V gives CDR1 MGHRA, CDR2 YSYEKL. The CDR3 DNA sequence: TGCGCCAGCAGCCAAGATATCCAGGGAAATCAGCCCCAGCATTTT. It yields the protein CASSQDIQGNQPQHF.

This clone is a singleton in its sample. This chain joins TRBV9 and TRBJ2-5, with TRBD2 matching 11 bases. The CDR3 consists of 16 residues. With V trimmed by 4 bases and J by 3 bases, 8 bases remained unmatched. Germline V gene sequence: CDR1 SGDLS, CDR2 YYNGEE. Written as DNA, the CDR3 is TGTGCCAGCAGCCCTCCCGAGACTAGCGGGAAAGAGACCCAGTACTTC. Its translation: CASSPPETSGKETQYF.

The CDR3 DNA follows: TGTGCCAGCAGCCGACAGGGGATAAACACTGAAGCTTTCTTT. Translated: CASSRQGINTEAFF. This chain links TRBV5-6 with TRBJ1-1, with 8 bases fitting TRBD1. The V gene end was trimmed by 4 bases and the J gene end by 2 bases; junction bases not matched to a gene: 4. This CDR3 comprises 14 residues. Germline loops: CDR1 SGHDT, CDR2 YYEEEE.

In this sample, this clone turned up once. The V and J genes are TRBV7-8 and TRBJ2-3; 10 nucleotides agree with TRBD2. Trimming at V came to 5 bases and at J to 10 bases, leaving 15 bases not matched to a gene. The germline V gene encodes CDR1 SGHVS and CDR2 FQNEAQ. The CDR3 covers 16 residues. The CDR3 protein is CASSPRGSGGATAQYF. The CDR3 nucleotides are TGTGCCAGCAGCCCGCGGGGGAGCGGGGGGGCCACTGCGCAGTATTTT.

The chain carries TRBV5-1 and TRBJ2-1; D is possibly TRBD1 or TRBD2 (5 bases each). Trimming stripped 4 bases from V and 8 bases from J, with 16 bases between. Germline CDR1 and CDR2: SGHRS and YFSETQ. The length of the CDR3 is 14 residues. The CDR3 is CASSTGPPVDEQFF. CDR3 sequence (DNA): TGCGCCAGCAGCACGGGACCCCCTGTCGATGAGCAGTTCTTC.

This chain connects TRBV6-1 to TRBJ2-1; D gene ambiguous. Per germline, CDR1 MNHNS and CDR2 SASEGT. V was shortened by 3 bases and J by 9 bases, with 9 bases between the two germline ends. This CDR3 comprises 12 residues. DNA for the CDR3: TGTGCCAGCAGTGACCGAAACGGTGAGCAGTTCTTC. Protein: CASSDRNGEQFF.

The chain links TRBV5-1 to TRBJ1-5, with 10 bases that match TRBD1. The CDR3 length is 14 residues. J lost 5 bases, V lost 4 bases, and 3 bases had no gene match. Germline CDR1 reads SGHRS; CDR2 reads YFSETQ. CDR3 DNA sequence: TGCGCCAGCAGCCCGGGGACAGGGGATCAGCCCCAGCATTTT. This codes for CASSPGTGDQPQHF. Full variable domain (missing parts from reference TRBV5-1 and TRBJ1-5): KAGVTQTPRYLIKTRGQQVTLSCSPISGHRSVSWYQQTPGQGLQFLFEYFSETQRNKGNFPGRFSGRQFSNSRSEMNVSTLELGDSALYLCASSPGTGDQPQHFGDGTRLSIL.

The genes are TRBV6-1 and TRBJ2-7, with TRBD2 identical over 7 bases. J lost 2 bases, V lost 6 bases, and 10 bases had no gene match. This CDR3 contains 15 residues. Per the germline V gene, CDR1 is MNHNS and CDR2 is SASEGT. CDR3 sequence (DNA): TGTGCCAGCAGGGGATACGGGGAGGGGACCTACGAGCAGTACTTC. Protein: CASRGYGEGTYEQYF.

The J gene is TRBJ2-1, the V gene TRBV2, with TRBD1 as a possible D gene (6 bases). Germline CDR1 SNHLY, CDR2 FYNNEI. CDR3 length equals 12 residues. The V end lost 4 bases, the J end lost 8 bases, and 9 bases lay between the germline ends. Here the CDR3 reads CASSANRDEQFF. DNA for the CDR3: TGTGCCAGCAGTGCTAACAGGGATGAGCAGTTCTTC.

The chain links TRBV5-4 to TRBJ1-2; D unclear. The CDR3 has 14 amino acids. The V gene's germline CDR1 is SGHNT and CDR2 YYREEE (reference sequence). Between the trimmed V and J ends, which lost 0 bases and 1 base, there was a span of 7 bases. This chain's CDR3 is CASSLDGFNYGYTF. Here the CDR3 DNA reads TGTGCCAGCAGCTTGGACGGGTTTAACTATGGCTACACCTTC.

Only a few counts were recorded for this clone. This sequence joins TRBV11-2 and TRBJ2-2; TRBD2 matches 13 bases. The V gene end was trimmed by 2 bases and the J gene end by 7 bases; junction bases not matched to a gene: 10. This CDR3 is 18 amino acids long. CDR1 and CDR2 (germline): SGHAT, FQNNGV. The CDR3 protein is CASSLSQGLAGDVGELFF. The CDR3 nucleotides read TGTGCCAGCAGCTTATCCCAAGGACTAGCGGGAGATGTCGGGGAGCTGTTTTTT.

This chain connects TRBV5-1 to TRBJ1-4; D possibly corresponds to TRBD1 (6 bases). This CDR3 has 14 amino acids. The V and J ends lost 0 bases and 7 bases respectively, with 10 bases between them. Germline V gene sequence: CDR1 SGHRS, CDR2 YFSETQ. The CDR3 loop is CASSLAQGTEKLFF. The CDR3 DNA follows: TGCGCCAGCAGCTTGGCGCAGGGGACTGAAAAACTGTTTTTT.

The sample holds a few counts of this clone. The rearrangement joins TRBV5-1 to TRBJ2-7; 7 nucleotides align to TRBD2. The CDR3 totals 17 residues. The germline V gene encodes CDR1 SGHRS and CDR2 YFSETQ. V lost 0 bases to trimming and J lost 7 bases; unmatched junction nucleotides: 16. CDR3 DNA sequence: TGCGCCAGCAGCTTGGCCCCGGGTGGCGGGAGTATTGGTGAGCAGTACTTC. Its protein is CASSLAPGGGSIGEQYF.

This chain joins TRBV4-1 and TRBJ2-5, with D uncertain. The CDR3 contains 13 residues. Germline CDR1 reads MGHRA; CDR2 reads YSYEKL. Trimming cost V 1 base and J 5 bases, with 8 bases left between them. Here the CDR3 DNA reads TGCGCCAGCAGCCAAGCCTCGTTGGAGACCCAGTACTTC. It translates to CASSQASLETQYF.

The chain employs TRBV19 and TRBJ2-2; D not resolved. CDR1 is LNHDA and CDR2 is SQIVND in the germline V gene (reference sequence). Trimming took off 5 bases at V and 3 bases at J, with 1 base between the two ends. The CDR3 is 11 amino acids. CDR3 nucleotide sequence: TGTGCCAGTAGTGACACCGGGGAGCTGTTTTTT. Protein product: CASSDTGELFF.

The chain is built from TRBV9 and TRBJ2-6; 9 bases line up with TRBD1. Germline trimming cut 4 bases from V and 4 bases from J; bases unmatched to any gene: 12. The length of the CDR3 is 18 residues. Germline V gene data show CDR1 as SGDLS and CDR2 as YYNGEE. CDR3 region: CASSSLGQGLSGANVLTF. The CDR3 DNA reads TGTGCCAGCAGCTCCCTGGGACAGGGTCTTTCCGGGGCCAACGTCCTGACTTTC.

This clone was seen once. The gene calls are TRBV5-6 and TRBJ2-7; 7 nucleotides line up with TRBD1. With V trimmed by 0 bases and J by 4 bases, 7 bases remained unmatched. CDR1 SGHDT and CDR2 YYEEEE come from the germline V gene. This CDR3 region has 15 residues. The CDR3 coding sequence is TGTGCCAGCAGCTTGGGCTTGGGACAGATATACGAGCAGTACTTC. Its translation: CASSLGLGQIYEQYF.

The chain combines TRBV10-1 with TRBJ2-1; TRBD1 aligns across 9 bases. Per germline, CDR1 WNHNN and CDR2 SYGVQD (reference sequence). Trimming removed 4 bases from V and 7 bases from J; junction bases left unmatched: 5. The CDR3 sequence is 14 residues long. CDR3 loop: CASSADRGWNEQFF. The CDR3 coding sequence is TGCGCCAGCAGTGCGGACAGGGGTTGGAATGAGCAGTTCTTC.

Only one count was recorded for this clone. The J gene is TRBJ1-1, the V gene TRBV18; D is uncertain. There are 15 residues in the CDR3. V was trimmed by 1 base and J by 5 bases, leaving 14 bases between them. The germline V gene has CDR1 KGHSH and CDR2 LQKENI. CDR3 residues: CASSPREEFGTEAFF. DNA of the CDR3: TGTGCCAGCTCACCACGAGAAGAGTTTGGAACTGAAGCTTTCTTT.

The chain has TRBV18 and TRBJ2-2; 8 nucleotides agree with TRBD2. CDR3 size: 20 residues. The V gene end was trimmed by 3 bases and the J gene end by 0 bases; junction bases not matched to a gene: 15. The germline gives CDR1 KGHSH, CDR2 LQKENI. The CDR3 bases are TGTGCCAGCTCACCTTCTCCAAGAACGGGCGGGAGGACGAACACCGGGGAGCTGTTTTTT. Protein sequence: CASSPSPRTGGRTNTGELFF.

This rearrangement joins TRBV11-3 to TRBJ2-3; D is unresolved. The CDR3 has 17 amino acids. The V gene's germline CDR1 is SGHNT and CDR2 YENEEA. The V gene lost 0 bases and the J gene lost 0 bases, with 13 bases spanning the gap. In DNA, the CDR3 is TGTGCCAGCAGCTTAGATGGAGTCGGTTCTAGCACAGATACGCAGTATTTT. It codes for CASSLDGVGSSTDTQYF.

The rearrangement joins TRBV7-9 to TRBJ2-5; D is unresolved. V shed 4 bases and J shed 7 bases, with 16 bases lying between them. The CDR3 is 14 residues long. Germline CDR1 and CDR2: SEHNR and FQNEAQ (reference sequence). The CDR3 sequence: CASSSRLQPGTQYF. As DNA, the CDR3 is TGTGCCAGCAGCTCTCGACTCCAGCCCGGGACCCAGTACTTC. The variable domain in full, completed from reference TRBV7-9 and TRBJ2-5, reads DTGVSQNPRHKITKRGQNVTFRCDPISEHNRLYWYRQTLGQGPEFLTYFQNEAQLEKSRLLSDRFSAERPKGSFSTLEIQRTEQGDSAMYLCASSSRLQPGTQYFGPGTRLLVL.